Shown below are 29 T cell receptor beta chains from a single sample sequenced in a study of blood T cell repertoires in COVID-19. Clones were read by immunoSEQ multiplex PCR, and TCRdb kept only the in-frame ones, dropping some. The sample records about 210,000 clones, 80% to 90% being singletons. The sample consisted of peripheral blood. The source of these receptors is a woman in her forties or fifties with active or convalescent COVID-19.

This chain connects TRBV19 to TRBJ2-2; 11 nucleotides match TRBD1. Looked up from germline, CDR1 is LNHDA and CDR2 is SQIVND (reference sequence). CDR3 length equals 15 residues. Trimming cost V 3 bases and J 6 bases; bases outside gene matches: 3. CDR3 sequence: CASSMGTGGAGELFF. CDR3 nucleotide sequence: TGTGCCAGTAGTATGGGGACAGGGGGGGCCGGGGAGCTGTTTTTT.

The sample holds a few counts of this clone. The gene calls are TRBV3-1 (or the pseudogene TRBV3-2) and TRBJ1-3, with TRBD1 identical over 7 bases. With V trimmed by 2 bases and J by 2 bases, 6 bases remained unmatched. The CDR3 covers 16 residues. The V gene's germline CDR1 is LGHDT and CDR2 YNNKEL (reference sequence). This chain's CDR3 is CASSQLRDSTGNTIYF. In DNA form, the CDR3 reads TGTGCCAGCAGCCAATTAAGGGACAGTACTGGAAACACCATATATTTT.

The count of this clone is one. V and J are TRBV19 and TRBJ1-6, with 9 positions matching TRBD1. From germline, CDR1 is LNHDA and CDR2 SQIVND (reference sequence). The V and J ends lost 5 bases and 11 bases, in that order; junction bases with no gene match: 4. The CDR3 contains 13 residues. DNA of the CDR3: TGTGCCAGTAGTCGGGACAGGGAGGCACCCCTCCACTTT. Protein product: CASSRDREAPLHF.

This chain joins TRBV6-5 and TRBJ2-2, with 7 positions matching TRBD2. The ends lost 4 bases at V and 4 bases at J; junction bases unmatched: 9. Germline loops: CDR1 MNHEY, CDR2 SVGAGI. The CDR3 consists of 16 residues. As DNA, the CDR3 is TGTGCCAGCAGTTCCCCGGGCGGGAGCGGCACCGGGGAGCTGTTTTTT. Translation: CASSSPGGSGTGELFF.

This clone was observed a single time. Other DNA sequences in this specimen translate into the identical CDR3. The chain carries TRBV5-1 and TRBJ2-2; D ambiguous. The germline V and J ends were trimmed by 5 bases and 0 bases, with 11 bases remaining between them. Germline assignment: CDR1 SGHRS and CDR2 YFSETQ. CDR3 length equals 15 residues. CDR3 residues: CASSFTVTNTGELFF. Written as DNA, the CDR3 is TGCGCCAGCAGTTTCACAGTAACGAACACCGGGGAGCTGTTTTTT. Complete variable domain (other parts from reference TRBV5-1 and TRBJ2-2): KAGVTQTPRYLIKTRGQQVTLSCSPISGHRSVSWYQQTPGQGLQFLFEYFSETQRNKGNFPGRFSGRQFSNSRSEMNVSTLELGDSALYLCASSFTVTNTGELFFGEGSRLTVL.

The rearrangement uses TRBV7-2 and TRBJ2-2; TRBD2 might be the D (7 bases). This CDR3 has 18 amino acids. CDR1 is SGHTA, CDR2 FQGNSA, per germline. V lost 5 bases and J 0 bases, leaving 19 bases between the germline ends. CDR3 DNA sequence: TGTGCCAGCAGCAGGGGGGCACCTAGCGGAGCGAACACCGGGGAGCTGTTTTTT. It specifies CASSRGAPSGANTGELFF.

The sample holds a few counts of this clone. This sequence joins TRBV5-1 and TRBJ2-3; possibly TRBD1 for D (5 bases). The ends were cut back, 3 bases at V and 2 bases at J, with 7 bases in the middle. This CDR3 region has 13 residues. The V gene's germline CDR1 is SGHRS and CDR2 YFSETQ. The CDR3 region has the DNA TGCGCCAGCAGCTCAGGGAACACAGATACGCAGTATTTT. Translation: CASSSGNTDTQYF.

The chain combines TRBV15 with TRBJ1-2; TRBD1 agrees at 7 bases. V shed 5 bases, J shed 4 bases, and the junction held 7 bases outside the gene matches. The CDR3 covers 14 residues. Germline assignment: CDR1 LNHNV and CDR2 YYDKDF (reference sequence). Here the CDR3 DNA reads TGTGCCACCAGCTTGAAGCAGGGGGTCTATGGCTACACCTTC. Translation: CATSLKQGVYGYTF.

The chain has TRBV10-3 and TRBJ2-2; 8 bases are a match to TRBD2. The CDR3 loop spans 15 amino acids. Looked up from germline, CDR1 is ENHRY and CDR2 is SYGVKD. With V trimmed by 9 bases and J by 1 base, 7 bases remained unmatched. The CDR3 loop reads CAIKGSGMNTGELFF. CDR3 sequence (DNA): TGTGCCATTAAAGGTAGCGGGATGAACACCGGGGAGCTGTTTTTT.

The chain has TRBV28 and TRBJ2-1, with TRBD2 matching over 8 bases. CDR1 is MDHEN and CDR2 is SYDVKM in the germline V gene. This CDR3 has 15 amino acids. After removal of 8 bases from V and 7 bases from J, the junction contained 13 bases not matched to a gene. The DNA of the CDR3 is TGTGCCAGCGGAAGCGGGGGAAACAGGAAAAATGAGCAGTTCTTC. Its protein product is CASGSGGNRKNEQFF.

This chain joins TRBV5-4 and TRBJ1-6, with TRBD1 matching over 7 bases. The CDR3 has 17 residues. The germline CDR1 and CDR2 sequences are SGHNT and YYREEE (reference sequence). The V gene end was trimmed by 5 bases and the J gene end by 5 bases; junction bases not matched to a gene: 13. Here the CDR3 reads CASRFVQGSDHNSPLHF. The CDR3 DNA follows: TGTGCCAGCAGGTTCGTACAGGGGAGCGACCATAATTCACCCCTCCACTTT.

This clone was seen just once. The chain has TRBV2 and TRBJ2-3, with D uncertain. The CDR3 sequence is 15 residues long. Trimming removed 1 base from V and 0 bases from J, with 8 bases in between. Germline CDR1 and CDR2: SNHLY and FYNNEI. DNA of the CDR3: TGTGCCAGCAGTGAAGGGGCAACTAGCACAGATACGCAGTATTTT. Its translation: CASSEGATSTDTQYF. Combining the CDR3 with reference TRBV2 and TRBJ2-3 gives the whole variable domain EPEVTQTPSHQVTQMGQEVILRCVPISNHLYFYWYRQILGQKVEFLVSFYNNEISEKSEIFDDQFSVERPDGSNFTLKIRSTKLEDSAMYFCASSEGATSTDTQYFGPGTRLTVL.

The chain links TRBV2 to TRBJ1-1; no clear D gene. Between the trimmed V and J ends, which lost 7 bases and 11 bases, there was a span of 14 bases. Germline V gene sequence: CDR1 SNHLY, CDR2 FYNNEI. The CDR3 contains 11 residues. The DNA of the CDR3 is TGTGCCAGCACTACTATGATAAGGGCTTTCTTT. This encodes CASTTMIRAFF.

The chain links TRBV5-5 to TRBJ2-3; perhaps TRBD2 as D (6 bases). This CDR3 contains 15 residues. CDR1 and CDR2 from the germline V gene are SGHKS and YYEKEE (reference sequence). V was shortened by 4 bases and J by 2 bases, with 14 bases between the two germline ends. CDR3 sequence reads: CASSLEGTYTDTQYF. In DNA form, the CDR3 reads TGTGCCAGCAGCCTCGAAGGGACTTACACAGATACGCAGTATTTT.

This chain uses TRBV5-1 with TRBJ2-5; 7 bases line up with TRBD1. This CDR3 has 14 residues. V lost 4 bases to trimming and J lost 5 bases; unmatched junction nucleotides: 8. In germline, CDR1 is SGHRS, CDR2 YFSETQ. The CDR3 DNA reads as TGCGCCAGCAGCAGGGCAGGGGGTCTGGAGACCCAGTACTTC. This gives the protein CASSRAGGLETQYF.

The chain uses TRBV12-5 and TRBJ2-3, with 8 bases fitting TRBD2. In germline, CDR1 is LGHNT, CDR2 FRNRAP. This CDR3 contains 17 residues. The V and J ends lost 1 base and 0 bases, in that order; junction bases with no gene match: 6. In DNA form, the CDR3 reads TGTGCTAGTGGTTTGGGTATTAGCGGGGATAGCACAGATACGCAGTATTTT. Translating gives CASGLGISGDSTDTQYF.

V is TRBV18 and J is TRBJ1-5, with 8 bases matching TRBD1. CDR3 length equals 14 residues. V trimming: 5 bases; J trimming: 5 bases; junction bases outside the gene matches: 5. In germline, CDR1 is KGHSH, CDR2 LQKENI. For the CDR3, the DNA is TGTGCCAGCTCAGGACAGGGAGGCGATCAGCCCCAGCATTTT. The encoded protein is CASSGQGGDQPQHF.

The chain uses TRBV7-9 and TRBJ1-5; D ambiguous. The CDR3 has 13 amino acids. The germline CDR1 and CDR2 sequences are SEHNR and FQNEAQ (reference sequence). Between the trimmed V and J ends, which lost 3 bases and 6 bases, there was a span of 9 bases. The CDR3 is CASSFGETQPQHF. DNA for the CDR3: TGTGCCAGCAGCTTCGGAGAGACTCAGCCCCAGCATTTT. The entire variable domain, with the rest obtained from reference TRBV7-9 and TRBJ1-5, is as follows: DTGVSQNPRHKITKRGQNVTFRCDPISEHNRLYWYRQTLGQGPEFLTYFQNEAQLEKSRLLSDRFSAERPKGSFSTLEIQRTEQGDSAMYLCASSFGETQPQHFGDGTRLSIL.

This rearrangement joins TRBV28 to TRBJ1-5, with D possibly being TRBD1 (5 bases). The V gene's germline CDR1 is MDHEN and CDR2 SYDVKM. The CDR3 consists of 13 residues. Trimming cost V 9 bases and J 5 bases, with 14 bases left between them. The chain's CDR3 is CASGAGRDQPQHF. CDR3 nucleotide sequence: TGTGCCAGTGGGGCAGGGAGGGATCAGCCCCAGCATTTT.

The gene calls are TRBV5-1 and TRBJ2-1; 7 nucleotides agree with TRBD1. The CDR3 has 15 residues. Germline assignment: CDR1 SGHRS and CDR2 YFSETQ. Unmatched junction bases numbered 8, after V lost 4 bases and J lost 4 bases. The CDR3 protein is CASSLGPGGYNEQFF. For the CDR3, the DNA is TGCGCCAGCAGCCTCGGACCAGGGGGATACAATGAGCAGTTCTTC. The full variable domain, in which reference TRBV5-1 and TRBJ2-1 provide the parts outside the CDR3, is KAGVTQTPRYLIKTRGQQVTLSCSPISGHRSVSWYQQTPGQGLQFLFEYFSETQRNKGNFPGRFSGRQFSNSRSEMNVSTLELGDSALYLCASSLGPGGYNEQFFGPGTRLTVL.

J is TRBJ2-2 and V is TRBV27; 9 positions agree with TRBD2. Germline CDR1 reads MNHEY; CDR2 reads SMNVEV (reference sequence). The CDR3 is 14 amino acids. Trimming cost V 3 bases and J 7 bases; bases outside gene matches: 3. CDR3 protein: CASSFSGSYGELFF. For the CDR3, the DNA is TGTGCCAGCAGTTTTAGCGGGAGCTACGGGGAGCTGTTTTTT.

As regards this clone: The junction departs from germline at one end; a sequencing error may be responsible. The CDR3 DNA reads TGTGTCAGTTCGGGAGGGGACAATCAGCCCCAGCATTTT. Translation: CVSSGGDNQPQHF. The genes are TRBV19 and TRBJ1-5; a possible D gene is TRBD1 (5 bases). Germline V gene sequence: CDR1 LNHDA, CDR2 SQIVND (reference sequence). The length of the CDR3 is 13 residues.

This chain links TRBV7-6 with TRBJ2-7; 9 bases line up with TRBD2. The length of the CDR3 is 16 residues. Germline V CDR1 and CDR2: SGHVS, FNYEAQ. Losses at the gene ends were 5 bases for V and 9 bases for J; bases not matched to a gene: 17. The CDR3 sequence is CASSEQTSGGDKGQYF. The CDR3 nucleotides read TGTGCCAGCAGCGAGCAGACTAGCGGAGGAGACAAAGGGCAGTACTTC.

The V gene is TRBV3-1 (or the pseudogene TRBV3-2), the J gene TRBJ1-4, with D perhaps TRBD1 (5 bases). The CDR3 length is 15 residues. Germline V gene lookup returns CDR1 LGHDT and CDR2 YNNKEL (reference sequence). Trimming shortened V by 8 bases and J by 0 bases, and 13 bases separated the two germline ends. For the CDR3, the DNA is TGTGCCAGCGGCCGTAGGGGTGCAACTAATGAAAAACTGTTTTTT. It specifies CASGRRGATNEKLFF.

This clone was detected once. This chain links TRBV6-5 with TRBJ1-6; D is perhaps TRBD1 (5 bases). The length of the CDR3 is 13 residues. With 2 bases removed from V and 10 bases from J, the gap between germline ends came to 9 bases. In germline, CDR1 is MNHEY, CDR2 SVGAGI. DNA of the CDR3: TGTGCCAGCAGTTACAGGGGAGGGTCACCCCTCCACTTT. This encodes CASSYRGGSPLHF.

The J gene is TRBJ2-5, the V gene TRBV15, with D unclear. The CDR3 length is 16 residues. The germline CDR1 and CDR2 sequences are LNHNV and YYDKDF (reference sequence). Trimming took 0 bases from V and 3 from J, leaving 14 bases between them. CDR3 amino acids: CATSRDDVGTEETQYF. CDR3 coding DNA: TGTGCCACCAGCAGAGATGACGTCGGAACAGAAGAGACCCAGTACTTC. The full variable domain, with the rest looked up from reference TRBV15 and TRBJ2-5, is DAMVIQNPRYQVTQFGKPVTLSCSQTLNHNVMYWYQQKSSQAPKLLFHYYDKDFNNEADTPDNFQSRRPNTSFCFLDIRSPGLGDTAMYLCATSRDDVGTEETQYFGPGTRLLVL.

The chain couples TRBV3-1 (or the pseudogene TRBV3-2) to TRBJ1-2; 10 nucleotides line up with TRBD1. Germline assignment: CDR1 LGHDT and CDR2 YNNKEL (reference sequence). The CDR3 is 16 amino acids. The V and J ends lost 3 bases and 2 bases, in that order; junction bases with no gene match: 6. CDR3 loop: CASSHPPGQGNYGYTF. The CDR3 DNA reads TGTGCCAGCAGCCACCCCCCGGGACAGGGGAACTATGGCTACACCTTC.

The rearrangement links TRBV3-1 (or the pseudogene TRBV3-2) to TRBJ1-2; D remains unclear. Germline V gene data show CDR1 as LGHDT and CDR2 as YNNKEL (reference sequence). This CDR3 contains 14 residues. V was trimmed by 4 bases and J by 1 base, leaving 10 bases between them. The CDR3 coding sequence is TGTGCCAGCAGCCTCAGCGGGGATAACTATGGCTACACCTTC. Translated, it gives CASSLSGDNYGYTF.

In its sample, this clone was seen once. CDR3 sequence reads: CASRDTSYEQYF. The CDR3 DNA reads TGTGCCAGCAGGGACACCTCCTACGAGCAGTACTTC. The V and J genes are TRBV6-5 and TRBJ2-7, with TRBD1 as a possible D gene (5 bases). CDR3 size: 12 residues. In germline, CDR1 is MNHEY, CDR2 SVGAGI. V was clipped by 6 bases and J by 0 bases, with 6 bases between them.